These 2 T cell receptor beta chains share one sample of origin, sequenced in a study of blood T cell repertoires in COVID-19. TCRdb's copy holds only in-frame clones and misses some; the assay was immunoSEQ multiplex PCR. This repertoire shows some 330,000 clones, 89% found once; its top ten account for approximately 2%. Specimen: peripheral blood. The receptors come from a woman under 40 with COVID-19, enrolled during active disease.

This chain uses TRBV28 with TRBJ1-2, with 8 bases fitting TRBD1. V was clipped by 6 bases and J by 4 bases; unmatched bases: 19. The CDR3 has 18 residues. Germline CDR1 and CDR2: MDHEN and SYDVKM. The CDR3 nucleotides are TGTGCCAGCAGCTCACTAGTAGAAGGACAGGGAGTAGGCTATGGCTACACCTTC. Translation: CASSSLVEGQGVGYGYTF.

This chain uses TRBV9 with TRBJ1-4, with D hard to call. Per germline, CDR1 SGDLS and CDR2 YYNGEE. CDR3 size: 15 residues. V was trimmed by 0 bases and J by 0 bases, leaving 6 bases between them. Here the CDR3 reads CASSVEEATNEKLFF. CDR3 in DNA: TGTGCCAGCAGCGTAGAGGAGGCAACTAATGAAAAACTGTTTTTT.